This passage covers 15 T cell receptor beta chains from one sample sequenced in a study of T cell clonotyping in hematopoietic cell transplantation. Assay: immunoSEQ multiplex PCR; the TCRdb copy retains only in-frame clones and omits some. The sample has 60,000 to 75,000 clones, around 94% seen once; the top ten hold roughly 1.5%. Material for sequencing was peripheral blood mononuclear cells. Source of these receptors: a man aged 50 to 60 in good health. Some clones in this sample may be carry-over from other donors' samples.

V and J are TRBV4-3 and TRBJ2-7; D is unclear. Germline V gene data show CDR1 as LGHNA and CDR2 as YSLEER. CDR3 length equals 12 residues. V lost 2 bases to trimming and J lost 7 bases, with 9 bases between them. The CDR3 sequence is CASSQRVGEQYF. CDR3 nucleotide sequence: TGCGCCAGCAGCCAAAGGGTTGGTGAGCAGTACTTC.

The V call is TRBV2, the J call TRBJ1-4; D ambiguous. This CDR3 comprises 12 residues. The V and J ends lost 7 bases and 7 bases respectively, with 10 bases between them. CDR1 SNHLY and CDR2 FYNNEI come from the germline V gene. The CDR3 region has the DNA TGTGCCAGCACCAAGCTGGCTGAAAAACTGTTTTTT. This sequence encodes CASTKLAEKLFF.

V is TRBV5-6 and J is TRBJ2-7; weak D call: TRBD1 (5 bases). The CDR3 length is 14 residues. Trimming stripped 0 bases from V and 6 bases from J, with 13 bases between. CDR1 is SGHDT, CDR2 YYEEEE, per germline. The CDR3 DNA is TGTGCCAGCAGCTTGGTTCAGGGAAGGCCCGAGCAGTACTTC. It yields the protein CASSLVQGRPEQYF.

The chain employs TRBV30 and TRBJ2-1; no clear D. Per the germline V gene, CDR1 is GTSNPN and CDR2 is SVGIG (reference sequence). CDR3 length: 14 amino acids. The V gene lost 0 bases and the J gene lost 1 base, with 7 bases spanning the gap. The CDR3 sequence: CAWSVGLSYNEQFF. The CDR3 coding sequence is TGTGCCTGGAGTGTTGGGCTTTCCTACAATGAGCAGTTCTTC.

The chain links TRBV5-1 to TRBJ1-3, with 11 bases that match TRBD1. Germline V gene data show CDR1 as SGHRS and CDR2 as YFSETQ. The CDR3 runs 17 residues. Unmatched junction bases numbered 10, after V lost 4 bases and J lost 4 bases. Here the CDR3 DNA reads TGCGCCAGCAGCCCCGGGACAGGGGGTCCGTGGGGAAACACCATATATTTT. Its protein product is CASSPGTGGPWGNTIYF.

The chain is built from TRBV19 and TRBJ2-7; TRBD2 might be the D (6 bases). This CDR3 is built from 12 residues. Germline lookup yields CDR1 LNHDA and CDR2 SQIVND (reference sequence). Trimming took off 3 bases at V and 6 bases at J, with 9 bases between the two ends. The CDR3 loop reads CASSILGGEQYF. CDR3 bases: TGTGCCAGTAGTATCCTCGGGGGCGAGCAGTACTTC.

A few counts support this clone. The rearrangement links TRBV6-5 to TRBJ2-5; D is ambiguous. The CDR3 consists of 11 residues. Germline loops: CDR1 MNHEY, CDR2 SVGAGI. V lost 7 bases to trimming and J lost 5 bases, with 8 bases between them. CDR3 bases: TGTGCCAGCACCTCGGGCGAGACCCAGTACTTC. Its translation is CASTSGETQYF.

The chain uses TRBV28 and TRBJ2-7; no reliable D call. Trimming took 3 bases from V and 6 from J, leaving 15 bases between them. Germline V gives CDR1 MDHEN, CDR2 SYDVKM. The CDR3 covers 14 residues. The chain's CDR3 is CASSFANLGSEQYF. For the CDR3, the DNA is TGTGCCAGCAGTTTCGCGAATCTGGGTTCCGAGCAGTACTTC.

J is TRBJ2-1 and V is TRBV7-3, with TRBD2 matching over 9 bases. Germline V lookup: CDR1 SGHTA, CDR2 FQGTGA. Trimming took 0 bases from V and 5 from J; bases not matched to a gene: 5. CDR3 length: 16 amino acids. This chain's CDR3 is CASSLTTSGYHNEQFF. For the CDR3, the DNA is TGTGCCAGCAGCTTAACGACTAGCGGCTACCACAATGAGCAGTTCTTC.

This chain uses TRBV6-5 with TRBJ1-1; maybe TRBD1 (6 bases). Germline assignment: CDR1 MNHEY and CDR2 SVGAGI. V lost 6 bases and J lost 0, with 14 bases in between. The CDR3 runs to 15 residues. As DNA, the CDR3 is TGTGCCAGCAGCCAATACAGGGAGGTGAACACTGAAGCTTTCTTT. It codes for CASSQYREVNTEAFF.

J is TRBJ2-7 and V is TRBV5-1, with TRBD2 identical over 12 bases. Unmatched junction bases numbered 16, after V lost 4 bases and J lost 5 bases. Germline lookup yields CDR1 SGHRS and CDR2 YFSETQ. The CDR3 is made up of 18 amino acids. The CDR3 nucleotides read TGCGCCAGCAGCCCTCGACTAGCGGGAGTACGGGCCCTGGACGAGCAGTACTTC. This translates into CASSPRLAGVRALDEQYF.

The chain uses TRBV9 and TRBJ1-2; no firm D call. CDR3 length: 15 amino acids. Trimming took off 0 bases at V and 0 bases at J, with 9 bases between the two ends. CDR1 and CDR2 from the germline V gene are SGDLS and YYNGEE. CDR3 loop: CASSVASSTNYGYTF. CDR3 DNA: TGTGCCAGCAGCGTAGCTTCGTCAACTAACTATGGCTACACCTTC. The variable domain in full, with the rest retrieved from reference TRBV9 and TRBJ1-2, is DSGVTQTPKHLITATGQRVTLRCSPRSGDLSVYWYQQSLDQGLQFLIQYYNGEERAKGNILERFSAQQFPDLHSELNLSSLELGDSALYFCASSVASSTNYGYTFGSGTRLTVV.

The chain is built from TRBV6-6 and TRBJ1-5, with TRBD1 identical over 8 bases. Germline loops: CDR1 MNHNY, CDR2 SVGAGI (reference sequence). CDR3 length equals 13 residues. The trim removed 6 bases at V and 2 bases at J, leaving 0 bases unmatched. This chain's CDR3 is CASRGQGNQPQHF. The DNA for the CDR3 is TGTGCCAGCAGGGGACAGGGCAATCAGCCCCAGCATTTT.

The chain recombines TRBV28 with TRBJ2-7, with 10 bases lining up with TRBD2. V lost 6 bases and J lost 4; bases outside the gene matches: 6. CDR3 size: 14 residues. Germline lookup yields CDR1 MDHEN and CDR2 SYDVKM. The CDR3 DNA follows: TGTGCCAGCAGCCAAACTAGCGGGAAGTACGAGCAGTACTTC. Its translation: CASSQTSGKYEQYF.

This rearrangement joins TRBV11-2 to TRBJ2-3; 9 bases fit TRBD1. CDR1 is SGHAT and CDR2 is FQNNGV in the germline V gene. CDR3 length: 17 residues. The ends lost 3 bases at V and 4 bases at J; junction bases unmatched: 11. The CDR3, as DNA: TGTGCCAGCAGCTTGACTCCCGGGACAGGGTTTCCAGATACGCAGTATTTT. It yields the protein CASSLTPGTGFPDTQYF.